A selection of T cell receptor beta chains follows, all from one sample in a study of blood T cell repertoires in COVID-19. Sequencing was performed with immunoSEQ multiplex PCR; in TCRdb, only in-frame clones are kept and a portion is missing. The sample carries approximately 390,000 clones, 90% recorded once. The sample consisted of peripheral blood. These receptors all come from a young man with active or convalescent COVID-19. CDR3s include the opening cysteine and the closing phenylalanine or tryptophan. Each record gives: clone size, V gene, CDR3 protein. Clone size is given for some rows only: seen once, a few or many times, or a class if the clone is expanded.

NA | TRBV7-9 | CASERKVNNEQFF
NA | TRBV7-9 | CASSGRDRSTDTQYF
NA | TRBV27 | CASSGRLAGVGETQYF
NA | TRBV28 | CATGTGALGYTF
NA | TRBV7-2 | CASSLHNAGTGVGTQYF
once | TRBV6-5 | CASSQGVLVEQYF
NA | TRBV4-1 | CASSQPRVDNEQFF
NA | TRBV5-1 | CASSWGQSSTDTQYF
once | TRBV11-3 | CASSLDLGLAGHTGELFF
NA | TRBV9 | CASSVALAGGPSETQYF
once | TRBV19 | CASSSGRVSLTDTQYF
NA | TRBV3-1/TRBV3-2 | CASSQTGGSRIYGYTF
few | TRBV6-5 | CASSYSAGGYGYTF
NA | TRBV20-1 | CSAATIHEQYF
NA | TRBV7-9 | CASSLAWSEAHEQYF
NA | TRBV11-2 | CASSLDRVYEKLFF
NA | TRBV5-6 | CASSKPGQGYGYTF
NA | TRBV27 | CASSLKGLGYGYTF
NA | TRBV30 | CAWSVELALVQFF
NA | TRBV19 | CATSTRQGGTSGNTIYF
NA | TRBV27 | CASSLTGEASYNEQFF
NA | TRBV30 | CAWSPDRGLSPLHF